These 19 T cell receptor beta chains originate from one sample sequenced in a study of blood T cells in healthy people across ages. Combining a sample-barcoded 5' primer with a J-beta primer mix, a second PCR ran for about 6 to 11 cycles. TCRdb reanalysed the 5' RACE reads using MiXCR and keeps one entry per CDR3 protein. In the table there are roughly 800,000 distinct CDR3 sequences, just under 25% of which are singletons. In addition, the sample was reused for a study of T cells of mothers and their children.

The sample consisted of blood. The receptors were gathered from a boy younger than 18 in good health.

This clonotype has more than one count but fewer than ten. The chain is built from TRBV6-1 and TRBJ1-2; D ambiguous. Germline values: CDR1 MNHNS, CDR2 SASEGT. Trimming pared 2 bases from V and 4 bases from J, leaving 14 bases between. The CDR3 is 15 residues long. In nucleotides, the CDR3 is TGTGCCAGCAGTGAAAGAATCCTGGGGTCCTATGGCTACACCTTC. It specifies CASSERILGSYGYTF.

This chain links TRBV15 with TRBJ2-3; D is undetermined. Germline V gene lookup returns CDR1 LNHNV and CDR2 YYDKDF (reference sequence). The CDR3 consists of 14 residues. Deletions cut 7 bases from V and 0 bases from J, with 11 bases between. As DNA, the CDR3 is TGTGCCACCAACCCGACGGGTAGCACAGATACGCAGTATTTT. Translated, it gives CATNPTGSTDTQYF.

V and J are TRBV4-3 and TRBJ1-4; the D gene is possibly TRBD1 (5 bases). This CDR3 is built from 15 residues. Looked up from germline, CDR1 is LGHNA and CDR2 is YSLEER. Deletions cut 1 base from V and 8 bases from J, with 14 bases between. The CDR3 DNA follows: TGCGCCAGCAGCCAAGGGGAGGATCGGGGCGAAAAACTGTTTTTT. Translating it yields CASSQGEDRGEKLFF.

The CDR3, as DNA: TGTGCCAGCAGTCGCCCCGACTTACATGAGCAGTTCTTC. This sequence encodes CASSRPDLHEQFF. The chain employs TRBV2 and TRBJ2-5; D is ambiguous. The DNA end lines up better with TRBJ2-1; the J call may be wrong. Germline V gene data show CDR1 as SNHLY and CDR2 as FYNNEI. The CDR3 extends over 13 amino acids.

The gene calls are TRBV4-3 and TRBJ2-1; 8 bases map to TRBD2. V trimming: 2 bases; J trimming: 0 bases; junction bases outside the gene matches: 6. Germline V CDR1 and CDR2: LGHNA, YSLEER. CDR3 length: 17 amino acids. CDR3 protein: CASSQHLAGSSYNEQFF. CDR3 nucleotide sequence: TGCGCCAGCAGCCAACACCTAGCGGGCAGCTCCTACAATGAGCAGTTCTTC.

This clonotype occurred many times. The chain employs TRBV7-6 and TRBJ2-6, with 10 bases that match TRBD2. The CDR3 runs to 20 residues. Trimming at V came to 1 base and at J to 0 bases, leaving 9 bases not matched to a gene. Germline V gene lookup returns CDR1 SGHVS and CDR2 FNYEAQ. For the CDR3, the DNA is TGTGCCAGCAGCTTAGGCTGGACCCCTAGCGGGAGCTCTGGGGCCAACGTCCTGACTTTC. Amino acids: CASSLGWTPSGSSGANVLTF.

V and J are TRBV5-1 and TRBJ1-4; TRBD1 is a possible D gene (5 bases). Trimming cost V 0 bases and J 2 bases, with 8 bases left between them. CDR1 is SGHRS, CDR2 YFSETQ, per germline. CDR3 size: 15 residues. CDR3: CASSLEGRTNEKLFF. In DNA, the CDR3 is TGCGCCAGCAGCTTGGAGGGGCGGACTAATGAAAAACTGTTTTTT.

On this clonotype: A much larger clone is a single base away; this may be a read error. The rearrangement uses TRBV6-6 and TRBJ2-5; D is unclear. Judging by the DNA end, TRBJ2-7 fits better; the J call may be wrong. CDR1 and CDR2 (germline): MNHNY, SVGAGI (reference sequence). This CDR3 region has 14 residues. CDR3: CASSYSSSSYEQYF. The CDR3 DNA reads as TGTGCCAGCAGTTACTCGAGCAGCTCCTACGAGCAGTACTTC.

The CDR3 loop reads CASVGGDYEQYF. In DNA form, the CDR3 reads TGTGCCAGCGTTGGGGGAGACTACGAGCAGTACTTC. The chain recombines TRBV3-1 with TRBJ2-5; D may correspond to TRBD1 or TRBD2 (5 bases each). The end of the DNA fits TRBJ2-7 better, so the J call may be wrong. The germline gives CDR1 LGHDT, CDR2 YNNKEL (reference sequence). The CDR3 is 12 amino acids.

The rearrangement uses TRBV28 and TRBJ2-4; D perhaps matches TRBD1 (5 bases). Trimming left V 0 bases short and J 6 bases short, with 9 bases between. CDR1 MDHEN and CDR2 SYDVKM come from the germline V gene. The CDR3 sequence is 14 residues long. The CDR3, as DNA: TGTGCCAGCAGTTTATGGCAGGGCGCAAACATTCAGTACTTC. Translation: CASSLWQGANIQYF. The full variable domain, completed using reference TRBV28 and TRBJ2-4, is DVKVTQSSRYLVKRTGEKVFLECVQDMDHENMFWYRQDPGLGLRLIYFSYDVKMKEKGDIPEGYSVSREKKERFSLILESASTNQTSMYLCASSLWQGANIQYFGAGTRLSVL.

This clonotype was observed once. The chain carries TRBV9 and TRBJ2-5, with 9 bases matching TRBD1. This CDR3 spans 15 amino acids. V was clipped by 0 bases and J by 5 bases; unmatched bases: 5. Germline CDR1 and CDR2: SGDLS and YYNGEE. In nucleotides, the CDR3 is TGTGCCAGCAGCGTAGGACAGGGGGTGTCGGAGACCCAGTACTTC. Protein: CASSVGQGVSETQYF.

The rearrangement links TRBV3-1 to TRBJ2-5, with TRBD2 as a possible D gene (6 bases). Gene TRBJ2-7 matches the end of the DNA better, so the J call may be wrong. Germline CDR1 reads LGHDT; CDR2 reads YNNKEL (reference sequence). This CDR3 comprises 15 residues. This CDR3 is CASSPGETITYEQYF. The CDR3, as DNA: TGTGCCAGCAGCCCGGGAGAGACTATCACCTACGAGCAGTACTTC.

This clonotype was detected only a few times. The J gene is TRBJ2-7, the V gene TRBV20-1, with 7 bases aligning to TRBD2. The V and J ends lost 5 bases and 5 bases, in that order; junction bases with no gene match: 3. The V gene's germline CDR1 is DFQATT and CDR2 SNEGSKA (reference sequence). The CDR3 length is 11 residues. The CDR3 region is CSAGGVHEQYF. The CDR3 DNA follows: TGCAGTGCTGGGGGGGTCCACGAGCAGTACTTC.

This clonotype has more than one count but fewer than ten. J is TRBJ2-1 and V is TRBV29-1, with 7 nucleotides matching TRBD2. Germline V gene sequence: CDR1 SQVTM, CDR2 ANQGSEA. The CDR3 has 12 amino acids. V was clipped by 2 bases and J by 7 bases; unmatched bases: 2. This CDR3 reads CSVELGGNEQFF. For the CDR3, the DNA is TGCAGCGTTGAACTCGGGGGGAATGAGCAGTTCTTC.

About this clonotype itself: The germline gene is not matched at one end of the junction; a read error may be the cause. V and J are TRBV4-2 and TRBJ2-5; D remains ambiguous. The germline CDR1 and CDR2 sequences are LGHNA and YNFKEQ. This CDR3 contains 12 residues. The CDR3 is CASCQDGETQYF. The CDR3 nucleotides read TGTGCCAGCTGCCAAGATGGTGAGACCCAGTACTTC.

Points on this clonotype: This clone may be a read error of a much larger clone one base away. The chain couples TRBV7-2 to TRBJ2-5; 8 bases agree with TRBD2. Germline CDR1 reads SGHTA; CDR2 reads FQGNSA. V gave up 5 bases and J gave up 5 bases; unmatched junction bases: 7. This CDR3 has 14 residues. CDR3 in DNA: TGTGCCAGCAGCGACGGGGGGGGCCTGGAGACCCAGTACTTC. Amino acids: CASSDGGGLETQYF.

The chain joins TRBV29-1 to TRBJ2-3; either TRBD1 or TRBD2 may fit D (5 bases each). The germline gives CDR1 SQVTM, CDR2 ANQGSEA. This CDR3 is built from 13 residues. V dropped 6 bases and J dropped 2 bases, with 12 bases sitting between them. The CDR3 bases are TGCAGCGTGTCCGGGACCCTCACAGATACGCAGTATTTT. Translating gives CSVSGTLTDTQYF.

The chain employs TRBV2 and TRBJ1-2; TRBD1 aligns across 8 bases. CDR3 length: 13 amino acids. V lost 4 bases and J lost 6; bases outside the gene matches: 4. Germline assignment: CDR1 SNHLY and CDR2 FYNNEI. For the CDR3, the DNA is TGTGCCAGCAGTGTCAGGGGGCCCGATGGCTACACCTTC. This codes for CASSVRGPDGYTF.

This clonotype was seen a handful of times. CDR3: CSARFVEETQYF. Written as DNA, the CDR3 is TGCAGTGCTAGATTTGTGGAAGAGACCCAGTACTTC. The chain combines TRBV20-1 with TRBJ2-5, with D unclear. CDR3 length equals 12 residues. The V gene lost 2 bases and the J gene lost 3 bases, with 7 bases spanning the gap. The germline CDR1 and CDR2 sequences are DFQATT and SNEGSKA (reference sequence).